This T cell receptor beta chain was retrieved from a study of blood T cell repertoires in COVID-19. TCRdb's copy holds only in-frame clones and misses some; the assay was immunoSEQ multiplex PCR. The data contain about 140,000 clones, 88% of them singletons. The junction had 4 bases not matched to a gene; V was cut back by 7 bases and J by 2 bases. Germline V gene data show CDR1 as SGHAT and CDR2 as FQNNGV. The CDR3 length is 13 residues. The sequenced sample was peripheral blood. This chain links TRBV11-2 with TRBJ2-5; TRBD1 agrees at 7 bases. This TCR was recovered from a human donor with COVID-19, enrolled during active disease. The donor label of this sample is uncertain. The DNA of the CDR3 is TGTGCCAGCACCAGGACAGGTCAAGAGACCCAGTACTTC. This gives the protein CASTRTGQETQYF. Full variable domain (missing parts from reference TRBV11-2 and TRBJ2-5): EAGVAQSPRYKIIEKRQSVAFWCNPISGHATLYWYQQILGQGPKLLIQFQNNGVVDDSQLPKDRFSAERLKGVDSTLKIQPAKLEDSAVYLCASTRTGQETQYFGPGTRLLVL.